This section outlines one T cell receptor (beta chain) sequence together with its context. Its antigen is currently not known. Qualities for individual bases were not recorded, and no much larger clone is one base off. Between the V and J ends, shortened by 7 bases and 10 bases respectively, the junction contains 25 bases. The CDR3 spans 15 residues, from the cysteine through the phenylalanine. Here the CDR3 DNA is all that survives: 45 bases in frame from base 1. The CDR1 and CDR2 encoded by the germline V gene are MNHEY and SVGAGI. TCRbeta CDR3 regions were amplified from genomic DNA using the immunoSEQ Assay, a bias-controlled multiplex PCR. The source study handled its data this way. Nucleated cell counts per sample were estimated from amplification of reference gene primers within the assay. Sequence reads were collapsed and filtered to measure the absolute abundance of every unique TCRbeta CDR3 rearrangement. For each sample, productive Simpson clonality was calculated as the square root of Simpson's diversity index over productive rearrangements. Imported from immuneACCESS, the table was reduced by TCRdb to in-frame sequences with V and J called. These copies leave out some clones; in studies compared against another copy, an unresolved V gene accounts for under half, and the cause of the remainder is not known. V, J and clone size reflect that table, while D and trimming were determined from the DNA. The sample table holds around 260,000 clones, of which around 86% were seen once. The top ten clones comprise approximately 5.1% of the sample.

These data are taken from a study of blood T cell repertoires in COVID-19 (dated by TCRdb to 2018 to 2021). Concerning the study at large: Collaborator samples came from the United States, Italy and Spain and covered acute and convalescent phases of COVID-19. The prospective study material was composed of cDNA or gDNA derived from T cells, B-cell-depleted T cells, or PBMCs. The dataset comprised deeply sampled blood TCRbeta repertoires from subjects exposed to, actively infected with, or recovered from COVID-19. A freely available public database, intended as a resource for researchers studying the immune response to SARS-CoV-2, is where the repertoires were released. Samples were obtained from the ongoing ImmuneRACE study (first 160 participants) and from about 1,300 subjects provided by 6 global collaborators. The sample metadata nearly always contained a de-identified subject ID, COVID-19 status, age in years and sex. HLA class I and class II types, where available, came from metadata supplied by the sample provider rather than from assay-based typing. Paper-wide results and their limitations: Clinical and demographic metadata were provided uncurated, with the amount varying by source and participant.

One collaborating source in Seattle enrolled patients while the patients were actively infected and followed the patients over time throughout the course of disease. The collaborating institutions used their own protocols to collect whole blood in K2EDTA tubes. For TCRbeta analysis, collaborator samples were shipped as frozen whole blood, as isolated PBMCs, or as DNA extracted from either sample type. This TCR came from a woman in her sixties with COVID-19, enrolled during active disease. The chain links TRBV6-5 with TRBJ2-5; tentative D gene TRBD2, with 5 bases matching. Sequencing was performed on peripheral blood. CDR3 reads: CASTYSGSRVSDQYF. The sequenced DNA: TGTGCCAGCACCTACTCCGGTTCGAGGGTTAGCGACCAGTACTTC.